This entry describes one TCR beta chain. Its antigen remains unidentified. This entry is derived from a study of shared clonotypes between healthy human individuals. Study-wide results and limits: Clonotypes shared by all four donors outscored non-shared clonotypes in generation probability.

Produced via immunoSEQ multiplex PCR; TCRdb's table is partial and in-frame only. The table shows roughly 590,000 clones, with just under 97% occurring only once. The germline V gene has CDR1 KGHSH and CDR2 LQKENI. The V and J ends lost 0 bases and 2 bases respectively, with 13 bases between them. The CDR3 totals 17 residues. CD8 cells regarded as naive lacked CD45RO, were positively chosen for CCR7, and omitted terminally differentiated effector memory CD45RA+ cells. This clonotype was sampled from a woman under 40 in good health. The chain is built from TRBV18 and TRBJ2-2; no clear D. Sequencing used naive CD8+ T cells sorted from blood. The CDR3: CASSPPGLGANTGELFF. The CDR3 coding sequence is TGTGCCAGCTCACCACCGGGTTTAGGAGCAAACACCGGGGAGCTGTTTTTT.